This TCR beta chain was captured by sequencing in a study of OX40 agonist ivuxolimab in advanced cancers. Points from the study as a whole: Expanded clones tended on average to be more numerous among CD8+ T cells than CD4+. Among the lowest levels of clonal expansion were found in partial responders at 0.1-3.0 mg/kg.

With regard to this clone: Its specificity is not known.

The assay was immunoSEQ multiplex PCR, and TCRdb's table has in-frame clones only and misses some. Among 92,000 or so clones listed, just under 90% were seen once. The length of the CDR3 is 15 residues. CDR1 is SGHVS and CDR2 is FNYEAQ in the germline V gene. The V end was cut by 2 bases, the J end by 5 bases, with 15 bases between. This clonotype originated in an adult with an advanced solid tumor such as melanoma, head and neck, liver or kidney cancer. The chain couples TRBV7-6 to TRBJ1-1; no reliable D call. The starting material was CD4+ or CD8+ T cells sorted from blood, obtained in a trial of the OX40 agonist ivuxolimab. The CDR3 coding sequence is TGTGCCAGCAGCTTAAGTCGAGGCCGTGGGACTGAAGCTTTCTTT. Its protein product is CASSLSRGRGTEAFF.